This T cell receptor (beta chain) was profiled in a study of CD8 T cells in Susac syndrome. Sequencing of TCR beta was undertaken in CD8+ and CD4+ T cells derived from blood. J was trimmed by 7 bases and V by 7 bases; bases with no gene match: 13. The germline CDR1 and CDR2 sequences are SQVTM and ANQGSEA. The CDR3 length is 15 residues. The RNA, about 0.5 to 1 ug, was put through reverse transcription using random hexamers. With immunoSEQ multiplex PCR, TCR beta CDR3 was amplified across 54 Vbeta and 13 Jbeta. TCRdb reprocessed the immunoSEQ multiplex PCR reads via MiXCR and lists one record per CDR3 protein. The table includes approximately 68,000 distinct CDR3 sequences, just under 95% detected once.

The sequence was obtained from a human donor with multiple sclerosis. Sequenced input: CD8+ T cells from PBMCs. The rearrangement links TRBV29-1 to TRBJ2-2, with TRBD1 matching 9 bases. CDR3 in amino acids: CSAGNRGTGHGELFF. The CDR3 region has the DNA TGCAGCGCTGGTAATAGGGGGACAGGGCACGGGGAGCTGTTTTTT.